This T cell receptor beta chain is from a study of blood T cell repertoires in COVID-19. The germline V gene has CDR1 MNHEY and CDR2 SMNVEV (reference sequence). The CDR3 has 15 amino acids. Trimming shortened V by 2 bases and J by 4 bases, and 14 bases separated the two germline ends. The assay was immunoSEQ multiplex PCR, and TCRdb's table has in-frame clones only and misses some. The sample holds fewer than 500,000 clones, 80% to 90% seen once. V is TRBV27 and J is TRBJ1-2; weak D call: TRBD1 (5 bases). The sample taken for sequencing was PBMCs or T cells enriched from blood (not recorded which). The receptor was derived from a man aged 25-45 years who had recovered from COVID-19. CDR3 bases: TGTGCCAGCAGTTTACTTGGACAAACCCCCTATGGCTACACCTTC. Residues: CASSLLGQTPYGYTF.